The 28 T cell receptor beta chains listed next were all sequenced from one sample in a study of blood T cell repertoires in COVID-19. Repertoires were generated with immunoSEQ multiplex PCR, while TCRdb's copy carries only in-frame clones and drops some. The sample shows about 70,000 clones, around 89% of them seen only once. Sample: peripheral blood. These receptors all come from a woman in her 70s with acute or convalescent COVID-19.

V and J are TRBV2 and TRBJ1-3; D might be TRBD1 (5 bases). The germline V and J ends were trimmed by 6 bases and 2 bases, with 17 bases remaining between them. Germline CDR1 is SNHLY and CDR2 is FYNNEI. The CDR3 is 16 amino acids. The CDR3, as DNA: TGTGCCAGCAGCGAGGCCCCAGGGAGGGCTGGAAACACCATATATTTT. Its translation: CASSEAPGRAGNTIYF. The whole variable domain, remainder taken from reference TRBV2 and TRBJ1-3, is EPEVTQTPSHQVTQMGQEVILRCVPISNHLYFYWYRQILGQKVEFLVSFYNNEISEKSEIFDDQFSVERPDGSNFTLKIRSTKLEDSAMYFCASSEAPGRAGNTIYFGEGSWLTVV.

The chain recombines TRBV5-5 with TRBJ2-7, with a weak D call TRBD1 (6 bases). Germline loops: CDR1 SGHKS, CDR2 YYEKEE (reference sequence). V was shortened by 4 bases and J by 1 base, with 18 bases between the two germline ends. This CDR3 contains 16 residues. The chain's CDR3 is CASSLLLRDTSYEQYF. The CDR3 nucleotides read TGTGCCAGCAGCCTCCTACTTAGGGACACATCCTACGAGCAGTACTTC.

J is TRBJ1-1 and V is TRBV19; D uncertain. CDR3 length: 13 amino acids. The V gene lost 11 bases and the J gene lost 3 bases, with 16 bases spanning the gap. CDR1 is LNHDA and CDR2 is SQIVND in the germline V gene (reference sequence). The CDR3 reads CAPTYSWDTEAFF. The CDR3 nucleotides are TGTGCCCCGACATATAGTTGGGACACTGAAGCTTTCTTT.

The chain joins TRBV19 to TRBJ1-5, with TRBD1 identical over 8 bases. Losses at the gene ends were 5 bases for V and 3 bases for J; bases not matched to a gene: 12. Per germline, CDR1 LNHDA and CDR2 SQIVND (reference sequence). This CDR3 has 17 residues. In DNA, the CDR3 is TGTGCCAGTAGTCTTTACCACAGACAGGGGCTCAATCAGCCCCAGCATTTT. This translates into CASSLYHRQGLNQPQHF.

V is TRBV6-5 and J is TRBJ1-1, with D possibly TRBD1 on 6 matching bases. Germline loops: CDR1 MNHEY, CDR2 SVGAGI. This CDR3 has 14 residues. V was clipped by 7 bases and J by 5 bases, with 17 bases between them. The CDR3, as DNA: TGTGCCAGCACCCCGTCAGGGGAGCCAACTGAAGCTTTCTTT. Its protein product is CASTPSGEPTEAFF.

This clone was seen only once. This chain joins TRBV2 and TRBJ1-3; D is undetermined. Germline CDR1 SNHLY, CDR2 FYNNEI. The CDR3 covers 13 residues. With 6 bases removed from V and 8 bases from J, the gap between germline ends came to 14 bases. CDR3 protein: CASSRDSRDTIYF. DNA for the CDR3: TGTGCCAGCAGCCGAGATAGTCGGGACACCATATATTTT.

This CDR3 is CASSYRIPQGAPSYNEQFF. The CDR3 nucleotides are TGTGCCAGCAGTTACCGGATTCCACAGGGGGCTCCTTCCTACAATGAGCAGTTCTTC. The chain carries TRBV6-2 or TRBV6-3 and TRBJ2-1, with TRBD1 matching 9 bases. From germline, CDR1 is MNHEY and CDR2 SVGEGT. V lost 2 bases to trimming and J lost 1 base; unmatched junction nucleotides: 12. The CDR3 is 19 residues long.

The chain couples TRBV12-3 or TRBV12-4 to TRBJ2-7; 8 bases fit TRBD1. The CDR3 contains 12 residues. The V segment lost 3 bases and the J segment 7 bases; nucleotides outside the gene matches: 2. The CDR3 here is CASSFYRGEQYF. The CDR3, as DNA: TGTGCCAGCAGTTTCTACAGGGGGGAGCAGTACTTC.

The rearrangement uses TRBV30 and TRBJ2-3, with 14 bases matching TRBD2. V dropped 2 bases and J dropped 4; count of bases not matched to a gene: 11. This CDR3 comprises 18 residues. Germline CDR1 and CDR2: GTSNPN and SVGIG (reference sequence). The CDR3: CAWSMARTSGGWADTQYF. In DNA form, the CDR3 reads TGTGCCTGGAGTATGGCACGGACTAGCGGGGGGTGGGCAGATACGCAGTATTTT.

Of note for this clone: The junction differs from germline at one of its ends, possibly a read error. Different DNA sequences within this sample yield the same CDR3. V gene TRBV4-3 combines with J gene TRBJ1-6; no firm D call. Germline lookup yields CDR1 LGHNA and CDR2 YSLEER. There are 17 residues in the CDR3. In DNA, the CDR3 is TGCGCCAGCAGCCAAGATAGAGGGAGCTCCTATAATTCACCCCTCCATTTT. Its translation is CASSQDRGSSYNSPLHF.

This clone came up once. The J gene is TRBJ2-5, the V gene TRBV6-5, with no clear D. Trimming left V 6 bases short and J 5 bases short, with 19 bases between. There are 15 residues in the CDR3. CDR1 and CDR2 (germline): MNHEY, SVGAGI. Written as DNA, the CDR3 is TGTGCCAGCAGGACCCACCGCCCGGGTAGGGAGACCCAGTACTTC. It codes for CASRTHRPGRETQYF.

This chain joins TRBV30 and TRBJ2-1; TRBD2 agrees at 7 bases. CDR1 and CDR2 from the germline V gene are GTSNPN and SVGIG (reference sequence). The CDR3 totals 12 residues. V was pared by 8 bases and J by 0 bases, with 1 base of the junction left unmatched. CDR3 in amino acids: CAGGGSYNEQFF. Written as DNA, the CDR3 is TGTGCCGGGGGGGGCTCCTACAATGAGCAGTTCTTC.

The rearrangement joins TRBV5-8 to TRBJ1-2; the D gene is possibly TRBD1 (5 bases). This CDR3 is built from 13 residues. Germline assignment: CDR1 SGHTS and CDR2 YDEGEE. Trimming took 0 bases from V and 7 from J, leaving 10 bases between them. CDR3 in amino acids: CASSLVPQGGYTF. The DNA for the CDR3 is TGTGCCAGCAGCTTGGTCCCCCAGGGTGGCTACACCTTC.

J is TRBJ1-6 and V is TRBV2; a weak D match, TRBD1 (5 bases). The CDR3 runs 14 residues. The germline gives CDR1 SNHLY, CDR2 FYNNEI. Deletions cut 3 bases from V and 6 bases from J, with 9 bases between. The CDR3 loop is CASSETAINSPLHF. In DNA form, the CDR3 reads TGTGCCAGCAGTGAGACAGCGATTAATTCACCCCTCCACTTT.

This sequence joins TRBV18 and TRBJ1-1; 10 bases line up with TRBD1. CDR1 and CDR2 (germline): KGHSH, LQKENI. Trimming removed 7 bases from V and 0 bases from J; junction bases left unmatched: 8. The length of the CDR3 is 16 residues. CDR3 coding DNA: TGTGCCAGCTATAGACAGGGGGCTAATTTGAACACTGAAGCTTTCTTT. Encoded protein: CASYRQGANLNTEAFF.

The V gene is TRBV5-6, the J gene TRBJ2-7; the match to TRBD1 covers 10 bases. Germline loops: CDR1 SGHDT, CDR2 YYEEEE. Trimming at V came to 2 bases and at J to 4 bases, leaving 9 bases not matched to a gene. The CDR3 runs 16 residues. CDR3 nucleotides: TGTGCCAGCAGCTTCCCGACAGGGGGCAAAATATACGAGCAGTACTTC. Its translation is CASSFPTGGKIYEQYF.

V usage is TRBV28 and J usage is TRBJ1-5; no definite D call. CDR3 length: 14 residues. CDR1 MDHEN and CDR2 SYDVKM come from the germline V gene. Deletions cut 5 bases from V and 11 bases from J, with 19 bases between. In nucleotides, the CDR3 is TGTGCCAGCAGTACCGGGTCCGCGGGGTGGACCCAGCATTTT. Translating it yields CASSTGSAGWTQHF.

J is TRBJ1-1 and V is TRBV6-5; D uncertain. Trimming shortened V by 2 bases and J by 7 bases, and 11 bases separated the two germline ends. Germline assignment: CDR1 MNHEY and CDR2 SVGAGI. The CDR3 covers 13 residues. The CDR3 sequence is CASSYRLSFEAFF. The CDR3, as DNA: TGTGCCAGCAGTTACCGACTGAGTTTTGAAGCTTTCTTT.

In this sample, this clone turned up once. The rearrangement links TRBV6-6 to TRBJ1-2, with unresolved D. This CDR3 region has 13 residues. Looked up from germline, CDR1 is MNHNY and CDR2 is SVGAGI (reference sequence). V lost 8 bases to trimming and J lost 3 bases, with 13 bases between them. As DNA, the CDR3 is TGTGCCAGCCGAGCGGGTGAGGACTATGGCTACACCTTC. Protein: CASRAGEDYGYTF.

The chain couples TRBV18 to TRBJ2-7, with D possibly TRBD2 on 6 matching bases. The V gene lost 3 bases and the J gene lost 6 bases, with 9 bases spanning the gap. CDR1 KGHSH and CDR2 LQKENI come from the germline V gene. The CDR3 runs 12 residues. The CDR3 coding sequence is TGTGCCAGCTCACCGAGCGGGCGCGAGCAGTACTTC. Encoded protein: CASSPSGREQYF. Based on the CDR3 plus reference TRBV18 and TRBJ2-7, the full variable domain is NAGVMQNPRHLVRRRGQEARLRCSPMKGHSHVYWYRQLPEEGLKFMVYLQKENIIDESGMPKERFSAEFPKEGPSILRIQQVVRGDSAAYFCASSPSGREQYFGPGTRLTVT.

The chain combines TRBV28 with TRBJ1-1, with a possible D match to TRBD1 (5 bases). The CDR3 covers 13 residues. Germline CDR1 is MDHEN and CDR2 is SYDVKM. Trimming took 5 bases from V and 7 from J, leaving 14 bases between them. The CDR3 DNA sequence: TGTGCCAGCAGTACTCCGGGGGTAAGTGAAGCTTTCTTT. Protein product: CASSTPGVSEAFF.

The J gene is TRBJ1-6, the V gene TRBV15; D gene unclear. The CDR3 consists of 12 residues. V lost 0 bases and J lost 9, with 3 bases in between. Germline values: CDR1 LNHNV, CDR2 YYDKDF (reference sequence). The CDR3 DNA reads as TGTGCCACCAGCAGAGATCTTTCACCCCTCCACTTT. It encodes CATSRDLSPLHF.

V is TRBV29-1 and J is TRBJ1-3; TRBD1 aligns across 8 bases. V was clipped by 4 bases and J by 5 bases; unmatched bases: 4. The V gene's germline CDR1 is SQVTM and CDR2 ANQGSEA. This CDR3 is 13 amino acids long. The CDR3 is CSVGDRTRNTIYF. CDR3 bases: TGCAGCGTTGGGGACAGGACCAGAAACACCATATATTTT.

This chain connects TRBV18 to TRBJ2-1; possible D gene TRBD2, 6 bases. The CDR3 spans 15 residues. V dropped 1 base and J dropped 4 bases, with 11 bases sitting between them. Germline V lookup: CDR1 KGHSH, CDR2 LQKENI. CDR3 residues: CASSPLAASYNEQFF. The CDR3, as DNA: TGTGCCAGCTCACCACTAGCGGCATCTTACAATGAGCAGTTCTTC.

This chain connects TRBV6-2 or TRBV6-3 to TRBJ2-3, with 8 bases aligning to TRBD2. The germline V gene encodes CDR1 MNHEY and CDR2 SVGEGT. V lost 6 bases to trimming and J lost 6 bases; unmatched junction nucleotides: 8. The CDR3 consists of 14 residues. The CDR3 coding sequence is TGTGCCAGCAGCAGAAGCGGGAGTCGGGATACGCAGTATTTT. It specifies CASSRSGSRDTQYF.

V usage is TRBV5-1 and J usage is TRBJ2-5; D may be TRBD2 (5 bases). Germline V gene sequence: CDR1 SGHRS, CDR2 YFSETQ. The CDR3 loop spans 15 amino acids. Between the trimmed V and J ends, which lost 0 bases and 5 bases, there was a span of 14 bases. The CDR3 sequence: CASSLESFRGETQYF. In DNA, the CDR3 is TGCGCCAGCAGCTTGGAGAGTTTCAGAGGGGAGACCCAGTACTTC.

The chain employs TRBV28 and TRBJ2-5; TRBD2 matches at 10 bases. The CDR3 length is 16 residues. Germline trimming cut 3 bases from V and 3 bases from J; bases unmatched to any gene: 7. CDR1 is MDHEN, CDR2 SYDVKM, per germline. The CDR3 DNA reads TGTGCCAGCAGTTTCAGTGGCGGACTAGCGGAAGAGACCCAGTACTTC. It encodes CASSFSGGLAEETQYF.

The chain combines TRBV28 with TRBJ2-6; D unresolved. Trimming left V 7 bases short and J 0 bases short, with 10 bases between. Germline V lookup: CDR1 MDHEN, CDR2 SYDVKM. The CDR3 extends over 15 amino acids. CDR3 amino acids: CASTPGSSGANVLTF. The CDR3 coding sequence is TGTGCCAGCACCCCAGGCAGCTCTGGGGCCAACGTCCTGACTTTC.